Shown below are 25 T cell receptor beta chains from a single sample sequenced in a study of shared clonotypes between healthy human individuals. The data were produced by immunoSEQ multiplex PCR, yet TCRdb's version contains in-frame clones alone and is incomplete. The repertoire holds over 300,000 clones, with around 87% as singletons. Input material: memory CD8+ T cells sorted from blood. Subset given: CD45RO+ cells pooled with CCR7-negative TemRA cells. These receptors all come from a man between 18 and 29 years old in good health.

The V gene is TRBV30, the J gene TRBJ2-7, with 8 positions matching TRBD2. Germline loops: CDR1 GTSNPN, CDR2 SVGIG (reference sequence). V lost 4 bases to trimming and J lost 8 bases; unmatched junction nucleotides: 10. CDR3 size: 13 residues. Written as DNA, the CDR3 is TGTGCCTGGACAAGCGGGGGCCTCTTTCAGCAGTACTTC. It codes for CAWTSGGLFQQYF. The full variable domain, rest sourced from reference TRBV30 and TRBJ2-7, is SQTIHQWPATLVQPVGSPLSLECTVEGTSNPNLYWYRQAAGRGLQLLFYSVGIGQISSEVPQNLSASRPQDRQFILSSKKLLLSDSGFYLCAWTSGGLFQQYFGPGTRLTVT.

The chain is built from TRBV4-1 and TRBJ1-1, with D unresolved. Germline CDR1 is MGHRA and CDR2 is YSYEKL. The CDR3 has 15 residues. The ends were cut back, 4 bases at V and 0 bases at J, with 12 bases in the middle. CDR3 sequence (DNA): TGCGCCAGCAGCCTGGGTGGGATCATGAACACTGAAGCTTTCTTT. This sequence encodes CASSLGGIMNTEAFF.

This chain links TRBV29-1 with TRBJ2-2; a possible D gene is TRBD1 (5 bases). In germline, CDR1 is SQVTM, CDR2 ANQGSEA. V was clipped by 4 bases and J by 3 bases, with 9 bases between them. The CDR3 length is 13 residues. The CDR3 protein is CSVVGLYTGELFF. The DNA for the CDR3 is TGCAGCGTTGTGGGGCTTTACACCGGGGAGCTGTTTTTT.

This clone was counted many times. The chain employs TRBV28 and TRBJ2-2, with 8 bases aligning to TRBD2. Losses at the gene ends were 5 bases for V and 2 bases for J; bases not matched to a gene: 4. Germline loops: CDR1 MDHEN, CDR2 SYDVKM. The CDR3 contains 15 residues. CDR3 sequence: CASSPTSGNTGELFF. For the CDR3, the DNA is TGTGCCAGCAGTCCTACTAGCGGTAACACCGGGGAGCTGTTTTTT.

The chain combines TRBV21-1 with TRBJ1-2. TRBV21-1 is annotated as a pseudogene. This CDR3 comprises 13 residues. In DNA, the CDR3 is TGTGCCAGCTTCCCCCAGGACCACTATGGCTACACCTTC. Its protein is CASFPQDHYGYTF.

This chain links TRBV4-1 with TRBJ2-1; a weak D match, TRBD2 (5 bases). Per the germline V gene, CDR1 is MGHRA and CDR2 is YSYEKL. V was trimmed by 0 bases and J by 0 bases, leaving 18 bases between them. The CDR3 extends over 19 amino acids. The CDR3 DNA reads TGCGCCAGCAGCCAAGATCGTCCCGCGGGCCCAAGCTCCTACAATGAGCAGTTCTTC. This sequence encodes CASSQDRPAGPSSYNEQFF.

The CDR3 loop is CASGLLVAGDEQFF. The CDR3 DNA is TGTGCTAGTGGTTTGCTCGTAGCCGGGGATGAGCAGTTCTTC. This rearrangement joins TRBV12-5 to TRBJ2-1, with a possible D match to TRBD2 (5 bases). Germline CDR1 is LGHNT and CDR2 is FRNRAP. This CDR3 contains 14 residues. V lost 2 bases to trimming and J lost 8 bases, with 13 bases between them.

J is TRBJ1-5 and V is TRBV6-5, with 10 bases lining up with TRBD1. Trimming took 5 bases from V and 7 from J; bases not matched to a gene: 8. The CDR3 extends over 15 amino acids. The germline gives CDR1 MNHEY, CDR2 SVGAGI. The CDR3 is CASSQTMTGGQPQHF. The CDR3 DNA is TGTGCCAGCAGTCAGACAATGACAGGGGGCCAGCCCCAGCATTTT.

The chain recombines TRBV7-2 with TRBJ2-7; D is undetermined. Trimming shortened V by 3 bases and J by 1 base, and 4 bases separated the two germline ends. The CDR3 runs 12 residues. The germline gives CDR1 SGHTA, CDR2 FQGNSA. Here the CDR3 DNA reads TGTGCCAGCAGCTTTATGTCCTACGAGCAGTACTTC. Translation gives CASSFMSYEQYF.

This clone was seen just once. The V and J genes are TRBV4-1 and TRBJ2-1, with 9 bases that match TRBD1. The germline V gene has CDR1 MGHRA and CDR2 YSYEKL. Germline trimming cut 3 bases from V and 5 bases from J; bases unmatched to any gene: 5. The CDR3 has 15 amino acids. This CDR3 reads CASSQGTGTHNEQFF. DNA of the CDR3: TGCGCCAGCAGCCAGGGGACAGGGACCCACAATGAGCAGTTCTTC.

The J gene is TRBJ1-2, the V gene TRBV4-2; D perhaps matches TRBD1 (6 bases). The CDR3 sequence is 15 residues long. The V and J ends lost 0 bases and 6 bases respectively, with 14 bases between them. Germline V gene data show CDR1 as LGHNA and CDR2 as YNFKEQ. This chain's CDR3 is CASSQDSAGEDGYTF. CDR3 coding DNA: TGTGCCAGCAGCCAAGATTCGGCAGGGGAGGATGGCTACACCTTC.

In this sample, this clone turned up once. V and J are TRBV4-3 and TRBJ2-3; D might be TRBD2 (6 bases). The CDR3 runs 15 residues. Trimming cost V 0 bases and J 5 bases, with 12 bases left between them. Germline-derived CDR1 and CDR2 are LGHNA and YSLEER. CDR3 DNA sequence: TGCGCCAGCAGCCAAGAGGGGGGTGGTGGAGATACGCAGTATTTT. Translated: CASSQEGGGGDTQYF.

J is TRBJ2-7 and V is TRBV9, with 7 bases lining up with TRBD1. The CDR3 has 15 residues. Per germline, CDR1 SGDLS and CDR2 YYNGEE. After removal of 7 bases from V and 3 bases from J, the junction contained 13 bases not matched to a gene. CDR3 in amino acids: CASAPGWGTVYEQYF. For the CDR3, the DNA is TGTGCCAGCGCCCCCGGATGGGGGACAGTCTACGAGCAGTACTTC.

J is TRBJ2-7 and V is TRBV2, with TRBD2 identical over 12 bases. Germline V gene lookup returns CDR1 SNHLY and CDR2 FYNNEI. The CDR3 spans 20 residues. V lost 4 bases to trimming and J lost 4 bases; unmatched junction nucleotides: 20. DNA of the CDR3: TGTGCCAGCAGTGTATTTGGGGGACTAGCGGGCGTCGTAACCCCATACGAGCAGTACTTC. Its translation: CASSVFGGLAGVVTPYEQYF.

V usage is TRBV5-4 and J usage is TRBJ2-7; tentatively, D is TRBD1 or TRBD2 (5 bases each). Germline V gives CDR1 SGHNT, CDR2 YYREEE (reference sequence). The CDR3 covers 12 residues. Trimming shortened V by 3 bases and J by 6 bases, and 10 bases separated the two germline ends. CDR3 loop: CASSWGRGEQYF. DNA of the CDR3: TGTGCCAGCAGCTGGGGGAGAGGCGAGCAGTACTTC.

The chain carries TRBV7-9 and TRBJ2-7; D may be TRBD1 (6 bases). The CDR3 covers 15 residues. Germline assignment: CDR1 SEHNR and CDR2 FQNEAQ (reference sequence). V gave up 2 bases and J gave up 0 bases, with 11 bases separating them. DNA for the CDR3: TGTGCCAGCAGCTTATTAGACAGGCCCTCCTACGAGCAGTACTTC. This codes for CASSLLDRPSYEQYF.

The chain links TRBV30 to TRBJ1-3; D is uncertain. Germline V gene lookup returns CDR1 GTSNPN and CDR2 SVGIG (reference sequence). This CDR3 spans 16 amino acids. The ends were cut back, 3 bases at V and 0 bases at J, with 15 bases in the middle. Here the CDR3 reads CAWSPPSGYSGNTIYF. DNA for the CDR3: TGTGCCTGGAGCCCCCCTTCGGGATACTCTGGAAACACCATATATTTT.

This clone was seen many times. The V and J genes are TRBV4-1 and TRBJ2-1, with a tentative D call TRBD1 (6 bases). The CDR3 runs 15 residues. Looked up from germline, CDR1 is MGHRA and CDR2 is YSYEKL. Trimming stripped 5 bases from V and 0 bases from J, with 11 bases between. The CDR3 DNA is TGCGCCAGCAGCTTGGACAGCAGCTCCTACAATGAGCAGTTCTTC. Its protein is CASSLDSSSYNEQFF.

This clone was detected many times. Here the CDR3 reads CASSSSLATNEKLFF. The CDR3 region has the DNA TGTGCCAGCAGCAGCTCCCTAGCAACTAATGAAAAACTGTTTTTT. V is TRBV2 and J is TRBJ1-4; no clear D. There are 15 residues in the CDR3. The germline V gene encodes CDR1 SNHLY and CDR2 FYNNEI. V was pared by 6 bases and J by 0 bases, with 11 bases between.

The V gene is TRBV5-6, the J gene TRBJ2-7, with TRBD1 matching 7 bases. Germline lookup yields CDR1 SGHDT and CDR2 YYEEEE. The CDR3 has 13 amino acids. J was trimmed by 5 bases and V by 3 bases; bases with no gene match: 5. CDR3 DNA: TGTGCCAGCAGCTCCACAGGGGCCCACGAGCAGTACTTC. Translating gives CASSSTGAHEQYF.

The rearrangement uses TRBV6-5 and TRBJ1-2, with 8 positions matching TRBD1. From germline, CDR1 is MNHEY and CDR2 SVGAGI. Germline trimming cut 3 bases from V and 8 bases from J; bases unmatched to any gene: 11. The CDR3 extends over 15 amino acids. Here the CDR3 DNA reads TGTGCCAGCAGTTATAACGGACAGGGAATGGGCGGCTACACCTTC. It yields the protein CASSYNGQGMGGYTF.

This clone was seen only a few times. The chain carries TRBV28 and TRBJ2-5; maybe TRBD2 (6 bases). Germline V gene data show CDR1 as MDHEN and CDR2 as SYDVKM. Trimming removed 1 base from V and 10 bases from J, with 16 bases in between. CDR3 size: 14 residues. This chain's CDR3 is CASSLLGSGDIQYF. CDR3 bases: TGTGCCAGCAGTTTATTGGGTTCGGGGGATATCCAGTACTTC.

The gene calls are TRBV5-1 and TRBJ2-2, with 9 positions matching TRBD1. This CDR3 is built from 17 residues. Losses at the gene ends were 0 bases for V and 4 bases for J; bases not matched to a gene: 7. The germline V gene encodes CDR1 SGHRS and CDR2 YFSETQ. CDR3: CASSLEGRQGVTGELFF. CDR3 sequence (DNA): TGCGCCAGCAGCTTGGAAGGACGACAGGGGGTCACCGGGGAGCTGTTTTTT.

The chain has TRBV10-3 and TRBJ1-2, with 9 bases identical to TRBD1. V gave up 3 bases and J gave up 4 bases; unmatched junction bases: 9. Germline assignment: CDR1 ENHRY and CDR2 SYGVKD. The CDR3 spans 16 residues. The CDR3 protein is CAISEGQGPSFYGYTF. The CDR3 DNA follows: TGTGCCATCAGTGAAGGACAGGGGCCCTCTTTCTATGGCTACACCTTC.

This chain joins TRBV5-8 and TRBJ2-7; 7 bases line up with TRBD1. V lost 4 bases, J lost 3 bases, and 10 bases stayed unmatched. The CDR3 length is 15 residues. Germline-derived CDR1 and CDR2 are SGHTS and YDEGEE. This CDR3 is CASSKLKGQIYEQYF. CDR3 DNA: TGTGCCAGCAGCAAGCTGAAGGGACAGATCTACGAGCAGTACTTC.